This entry concerns a single TCR beta chain. Its antigen remains unidentified. These data belong to a study of blood T cells in healthy people across ages. The wider study: Every two T cells gave about one barcoded beta molecule via template switching.

V was pared by 3 bases and J by 10 bases, with 22 bases between. Germline CDR1 SQVTM, CDR2 ANQGSEA. The CDR3 is 14 residues long. Study results and caveats: Those diversity estimates obtained from one million T cells were thought to be underestimates.

A second PCR of 7 to 11 cycles used a sample-barcoded 5' primer and a J-beta primer mix. A 12-random-nucleotide template-switch adaptor tagged each cDNA molecule. Per-sample output comprised a minimum of 3 million paired-end reads containing CDR3. One entry per CDR3 protein results from TCRdb running MiXCR on the 5' RACE reads. Of 730,000 or so distinct CDR3 sequences in the sample, 40% to 45% were seen once. The chain combines TRBV29-1 with TRBJ2-7; D gene ambiguous. The sequence was obtained from a man older than 75 in good health. The sequenced sample consisted of blood. CDR3 nucleotides: TGCAGCGTTGACCGGGTTTTTGGGCAAGAGGCCCAGTACTTC. It codes for CSVDRVFGQEAQYF.